The T cell receptor beta chain under discussion was sequenced for a study of blood T cell repertoires in COVID-19. Study-wide context: COVID-19 samples, acute and convalescent, were from the United States, Italy and Spain. PBMCs, B-cell-depleted T cells, or T cells were the source of the cDNA or gDNA that made up the material.

In the original analysis: Researchers report that nucleated cell counts were estimated from reference gene primer amplification. Sequencing used immunoSEQ multiplex PCR; TCRdb keeps in-frame clones, though not all of them. V, J and clone size are taken as reported in that table, and D and trimming were inferred from the DNA itself. The table records about 250,000 clones, 84% of them present only once. The CDR3 runs to 17 residues. Germline lookup yields CDR1 SGDLS and CDR2 YYNGEE. V trimming: 4 bases; J trimming: 2 bases; junction bases outside the gene matches: 9. This clonotype was obtained from a woman between 35 and 50 years old who had recovered from COVID-19. The sequencing sample was made of peripheral blood. The gene calls are TRBV9 and TRBJ2-3, with TRBD2 identical over 11 bases. The DNA for the CDR3 is TGTGCCAGCAGCCCTCGTCCTAGCGGGGGGTACACAGATACGCAGTATTTT. Protein: CASSPRPSGGYTDTQYF.